The next 9 T cell receptor beta chains were all read from a single sample in a study of blood T cell repertoires in COVID-19. The assay was immunoSEQ multiplex PCR, and TCRdb's table has in-frame clones only and misses some. In the table there are about 270,000 clones, 81% of which are singletons. The sequencing sample was made of peripheral blood. The receptors here all came from a woman aged 55-75 years with active or convalescent COVID-19.

This rearrangement joins TRBV7-9 to TRBJ2-2, with a weak D call TRBD1 (5 bases). Germline V gene sequence: CDR1 SEHNR, CDR2 FQNEAQ (reference sequence). There are 18 residues in the CDR3. Trimming stripped 0 bases from V and 2 bases from J, with 16 bases between. The CDR3 DNA reads as TGTGCCAGCAGCTTAGCGGAATCTAGGACACGAAACACCGGGGAGCTGTTTTTT. Translation: CASSLAESRTRNTGELFF. The whole variable domain, filled in from reference TRBV7-9 and TRBJ2-2, reads DTGVSQNPRHKITKRGQNVTFRCDPISEHNRLYWYRQTLGQGPEFLTYFQNEAQLEKSRLLSDRFSAERPKGSFSTLEIQRTEQGDSAMYLCASSLAESRTRNTGELFFGEGSRLTVL.

J is TRBJ1-4 and V is TRBV30; D remains unclear. This CDR3 has 11 amino acids. The V gene lost 2 bases and the J gene lost 7 bases, with 5 bases spanning the gap. Germline lookup yields CDR1 GTSNPN and CDR2 SVGIG (reference sequence). CDR3 bases: TGTGCCTGGAGTCGTGTTGAAAAACTGTTTTTT. Translation: CAWSRVEKLFF. Looking up the rest from reference TRBV30 and TRBJ1-4 gives the full variable domain: SQTIHQWPATLVQPVGSPLSLECTVEGTSNPNLYWYRQAAGRGLQLLFYSVGIGQISSEVPQNLSASRPQDRQFILSSKKLLLSDSGFYLCAWSRVEKLFFGSGTQLSVL.

The rearrangement joins TRBV6-2 or TRBV6-3 to TRBJ2-1; 10 nucleotides align to TRBD2. The CDR3 has 17 residues. V dropped 2 bases and J dropped 8; count of bases not matched to a gene: 12. Germline CDR1 MNHEY, CDR2 SVGEGT. The CDR3 coding sequence is TGTGCCAGCAGTTACCCCACTGAGCGGGGGGGCCTGGATGAGCAGTTCTTC. It codes for CASSYPTERGGLDEQFF.

This clone was observed a few times. The chain carries TRBV2 and TRBJ2-7, with D tentatively TRBD2 (5 bases). CDR3 length: 12 amino acids. CDR1 is SNHLY, CDR2 FYNNEI, per germline. Between the trimmed V and J ends, which lost 4 bases and 4 bases, there was a span of 8 bases. CDR3 region: CASSVGEYEQYF. For the CDR3, the DNA is TGTGCCAGCAGTGTCGGGGAATACGAGCAGTACTTC. Full variable domain (outside the CDR3, taken from reference TRBV2 and TRBJ2-7): EPEVTQTPSHQVTQMGQEVILRCVPISNHLYFYWYRQILGQKVEFLVSFYNNEISEKSEIFDDQFSVERPDGSNFTLKIRSTKLEDSAMYFCASSVGEYEQYFGPGTRLTVT.

As to this clone: This same CDR3 is encoded by further DNA sequences in the sample. The chain joins TRBV29-1 to TRBJ1-5, with D hard to call. The germline CDR1 and CDR2 sequences are SQVTM and ANQGSEA. The CDR3 spans 13 residues. V was shortened by 4 bases and J by 0 bases, with 7 bases between the two germline ends. CDR3 nucleotide sequence: TGCAGCGTTGCGGGAAATAGCAATCAGCCCCAGCATTTT. Translated, it gives CSVAGNSNQPQHF.

J is TRBJ2-2 and V is TRBV11-2, with 9 bases matching TRBD1. J lost 4 bases, V lost 5 bases, and 5 bases had no gene match. The CDR3 sequence is 15 residues long. CDR1 and CDR2 from the germline V gene are SGHAT and FQNNGV. CDR3 sequence: CASSRTGQGTGELFF. The CDR3 nucleotides read TGTGCCAGCAGCCGCACGGGACAGGGCACCGGGGAGCTGTTTTTT.

There are a few counts of this clone. This sequence joins TRBV7-3 and TRBJ1-1; the D is unclear. CDR3 length: 12 residues. Trimming removed 5 bases at V and 7 bases at J, with 11 bases between. The germline CDR1 and CDR2 sequences are SGHTA and FQGTGA. CDR3 bases: TGTGCCAGCAGCCCCGCTGAGGGTGAAGCTTTCTTT. This sequence encodes CASSPAEGEAFF.

The genes are TRBV5-5 and TRBJ1-5; D perhaps matches TRBD1 (5 bases). The CDR3 is 15 amino acids. Germline values: CDR1 SGHKS, CDR2 YYEKEE (reference sequence). Deletions cut 4 bases from V and 4 bases from J, with 15 bases between. Written as DNA, the CDR3 is TGTGCCAGCAGCCCGGGCGGGGGGGGGAATCAGCCCCAGCATTTT. It yields the protein CASSPGGGGNQPQHF.

The V and J genes are TRBV18 and TRBJ2-1; 7 positions match TRBD1. Germline assignment: CDR1 KGHSH and CDR2 LQKENI. Germline trimming cut 6 bases from V and 4 bases from J; bases unmatched to any gene: 15. The CDR3 is 17 residues long. The CDR3 is CASSRGIIRGHYNEQFF. The CDR3 bases are TGTGCCAGCTCCCGCGGAATTATTAGGGGGCATTACAATGAGCAGTTCTTC.